This TCR beta chain was sequenced in a study of blood T cell repertoires in COVID-19. Under the authors' procedure: By means of reference gene primer amplification, nucleated cell counts were estimated. TCRdb's table, derived via immunoSEQ multiplex PCR, lists solely in-frame clones and lacks some. D and trimming come from the DNA, and the V and J calls and clone size come from that table. The sample carries about 190,000 clones, 75% to 90% recorded once. The CDR3 has 14 residues. CDR1 is SEHNR, CDR2 FQNEAQ, per germline (reference sequence). The V end lost 3 bases, the J end lost 8 bases, and 15 bases lay between the germline ends.

Sequencing was done on a sample of peripheral blood. The chain has TRBV7-9 and TRBJ2-3; D perhaps matches TRBD1 (6 bases). The sequence was obtained from a man aged 30 to 45 with acute or convalescent COVID-19. CDR3 sequence (DNA): TGTGCCAGCAGCTTGGGGCAGGGGATGGGTACGCAGTATTTT. As protein: CASSLGQGMGTQYF.